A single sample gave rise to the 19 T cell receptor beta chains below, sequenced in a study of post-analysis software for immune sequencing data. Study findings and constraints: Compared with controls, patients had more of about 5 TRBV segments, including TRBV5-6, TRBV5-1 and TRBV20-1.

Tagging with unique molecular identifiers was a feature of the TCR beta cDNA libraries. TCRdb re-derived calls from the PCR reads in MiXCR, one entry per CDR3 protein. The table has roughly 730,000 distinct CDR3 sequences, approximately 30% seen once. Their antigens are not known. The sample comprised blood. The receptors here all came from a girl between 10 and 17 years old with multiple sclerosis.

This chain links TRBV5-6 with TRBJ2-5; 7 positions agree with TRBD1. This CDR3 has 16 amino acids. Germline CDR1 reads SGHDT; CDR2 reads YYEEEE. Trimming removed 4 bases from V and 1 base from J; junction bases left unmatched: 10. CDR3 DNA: TGTGCCAGCAGCCCGGGACAGTCCCCTTCCCAAGAGACCCAGTACTTC. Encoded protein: CASSPGQSPSQETQYF. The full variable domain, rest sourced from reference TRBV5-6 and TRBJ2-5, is DAGVTQSPTHLIKTRGQQVTLRCSPKSGHDTVSWYQQALGQGPQFIFQYYEEEERQRGNFPDRFSGHQFPNYSSELNVNALLLGDSALYLCASSPGQSPSQETQYFGPGTRLLVL.

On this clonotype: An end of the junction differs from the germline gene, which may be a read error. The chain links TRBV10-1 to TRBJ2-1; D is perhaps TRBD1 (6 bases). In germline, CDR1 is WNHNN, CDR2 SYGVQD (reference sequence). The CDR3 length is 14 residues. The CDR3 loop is CANSESRAGDEQFF. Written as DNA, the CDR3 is TGCGCCAACAGTGAGTCCCGGGCAGGGGATGAGCAGTTCTTC.

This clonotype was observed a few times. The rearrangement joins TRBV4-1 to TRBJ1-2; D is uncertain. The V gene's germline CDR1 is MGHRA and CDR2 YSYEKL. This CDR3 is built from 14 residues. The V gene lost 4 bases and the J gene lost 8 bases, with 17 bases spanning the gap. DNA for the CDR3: TGCGCCAGCAGCCCTATGCGCCAGGCGGGAGGCTACACCTTC. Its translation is CASSPMRQAGGYTF.

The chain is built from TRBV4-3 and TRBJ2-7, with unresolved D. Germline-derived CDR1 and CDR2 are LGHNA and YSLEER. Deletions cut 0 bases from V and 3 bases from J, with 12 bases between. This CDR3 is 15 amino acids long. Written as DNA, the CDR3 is TGCGCCAGCAGCCAAGAGCGGACGGCCCTCTACGAGCAGTACTTC. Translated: CASSQERTALYEQYF.

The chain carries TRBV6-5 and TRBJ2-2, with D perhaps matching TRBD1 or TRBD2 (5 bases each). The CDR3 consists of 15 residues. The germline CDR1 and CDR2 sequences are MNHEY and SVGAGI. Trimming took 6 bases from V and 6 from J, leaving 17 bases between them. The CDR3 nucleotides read TGTGCCAGCAGCCTCCGGGACCTCGGGGCCGGGGAGCTGTTTTTT. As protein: CASSLRDLGAGELFF.

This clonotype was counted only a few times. The CDR3 nucleotides read TGTGCCAGCAGTGTTCACAGGGGAGCCTACGAGCAGTACTTC. Translation: CASSVHRGAYEQYF. The chain is built from TRBV6-5 and TRBJ2-7, with 7 bases identical to TRBD1. The V and J ends lost 5 bases and 2 bases, in that order; junction bases with no gene match: 6. The CDR3 covers 14 residues. Germline V gives CDR1 MNHEY, CDR2 SVGAGI.

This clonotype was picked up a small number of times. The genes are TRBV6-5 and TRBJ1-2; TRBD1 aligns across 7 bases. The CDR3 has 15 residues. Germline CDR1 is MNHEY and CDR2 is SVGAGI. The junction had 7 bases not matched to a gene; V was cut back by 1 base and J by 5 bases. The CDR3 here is CASSYYSGTVYGYTF. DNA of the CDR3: TGTGCCAGCAGTTACTACTCCGGGACAGTATATGGCTACACCTTC.

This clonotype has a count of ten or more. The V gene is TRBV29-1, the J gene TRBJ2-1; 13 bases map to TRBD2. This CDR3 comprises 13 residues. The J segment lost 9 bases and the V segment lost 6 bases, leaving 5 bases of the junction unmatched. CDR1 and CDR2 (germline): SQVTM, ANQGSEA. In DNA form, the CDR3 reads TGCAGCGTGGAGACTAGCGGGGGGAGTGAGCAGTTCTTC. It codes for CSVETSGGSEQFF.

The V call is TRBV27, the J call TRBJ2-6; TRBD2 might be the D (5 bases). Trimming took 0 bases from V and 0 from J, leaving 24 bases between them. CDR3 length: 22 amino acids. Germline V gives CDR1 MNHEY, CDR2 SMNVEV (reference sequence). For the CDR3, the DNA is TGTGCCAGCAGTTTATCTGGAGGAAAGCTTTACACCCTCAACTCTGGGGCCAACGTCCTGACTTTC. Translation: CASSLSGGKLYTLNSGANVLTF.

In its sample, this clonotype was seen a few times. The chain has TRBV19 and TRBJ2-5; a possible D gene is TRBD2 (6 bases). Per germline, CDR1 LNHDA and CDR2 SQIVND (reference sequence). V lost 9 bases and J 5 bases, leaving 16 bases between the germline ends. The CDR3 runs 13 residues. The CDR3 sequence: CASSDSGRETQYF. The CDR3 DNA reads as TGTGCCAGCTCGGATAGCGGAAGGGAGACCCAGTACTTC.

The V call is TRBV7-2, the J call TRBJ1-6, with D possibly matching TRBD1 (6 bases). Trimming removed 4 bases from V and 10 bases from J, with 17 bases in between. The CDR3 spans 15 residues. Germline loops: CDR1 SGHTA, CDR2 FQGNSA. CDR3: CASSSQGWTLSPLHF. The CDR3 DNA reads TGTGCCAGCAGCTCACAGGGCTGGACTCTATCACCCCTCCACTTT.

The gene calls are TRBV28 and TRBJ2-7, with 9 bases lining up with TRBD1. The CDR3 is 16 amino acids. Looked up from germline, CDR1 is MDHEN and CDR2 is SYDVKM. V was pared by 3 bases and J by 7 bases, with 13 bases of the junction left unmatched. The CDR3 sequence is CASSLRTGAPLREQYF. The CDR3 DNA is TGTGCCAGCAGTTTGAGGACAGGGGCCCCTCTTAGAGAGCAGTACTTC.

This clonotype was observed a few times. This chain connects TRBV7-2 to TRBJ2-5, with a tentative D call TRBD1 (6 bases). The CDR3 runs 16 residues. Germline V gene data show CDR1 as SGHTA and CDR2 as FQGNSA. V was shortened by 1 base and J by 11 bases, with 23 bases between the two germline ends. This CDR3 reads CASSLGGQLKLLGQYF. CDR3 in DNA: TGTGCCAGCAGCTTAGGGGGGCAGCTCAAACTCCTAGGGCAGTACTTC.

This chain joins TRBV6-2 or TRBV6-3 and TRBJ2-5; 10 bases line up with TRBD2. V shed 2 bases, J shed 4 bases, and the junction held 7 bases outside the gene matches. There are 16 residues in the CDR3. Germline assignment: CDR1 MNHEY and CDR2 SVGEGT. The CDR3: CASSYRRASGGETQYF. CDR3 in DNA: TGTGCCAGCAGTTACCGACGGGCTAGCGGGGGAGAGACCCAGTACTTC.

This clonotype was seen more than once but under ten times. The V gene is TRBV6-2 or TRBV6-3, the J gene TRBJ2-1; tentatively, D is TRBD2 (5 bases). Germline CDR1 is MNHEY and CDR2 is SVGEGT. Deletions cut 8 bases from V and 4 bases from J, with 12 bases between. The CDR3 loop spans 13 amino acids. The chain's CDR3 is CASGRGGYNEQFF. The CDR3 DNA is TGTGCCAGCGGACGGGGTGGGTACAATGAGCAGTTCTTC.

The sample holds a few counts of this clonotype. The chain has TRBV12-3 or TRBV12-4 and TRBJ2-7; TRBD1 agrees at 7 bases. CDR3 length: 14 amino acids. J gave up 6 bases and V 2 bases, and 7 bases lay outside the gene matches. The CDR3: CASSLTDRVREQYF. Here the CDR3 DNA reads TGTGCCAGCAGTTTAACCGACAGGGTACGCGAGCAGTACTTC.

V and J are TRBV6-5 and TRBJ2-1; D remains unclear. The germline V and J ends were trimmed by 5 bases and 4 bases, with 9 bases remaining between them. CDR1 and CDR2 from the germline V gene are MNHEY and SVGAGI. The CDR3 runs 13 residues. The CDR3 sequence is CASSPPHYNEQFF. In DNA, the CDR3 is TGTGCCAGCAGTCCCCCCCATTACAATGAGCAGTTCTTC.

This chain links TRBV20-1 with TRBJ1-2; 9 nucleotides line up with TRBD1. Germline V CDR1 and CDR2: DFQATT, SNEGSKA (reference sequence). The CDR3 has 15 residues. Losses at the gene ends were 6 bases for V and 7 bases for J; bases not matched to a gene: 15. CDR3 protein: CSADYRGQGSRGYTF. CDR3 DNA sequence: TGCAGTGCCGACTATCGGGGACAGGGAAGTCGTGGCTACACCTTC.

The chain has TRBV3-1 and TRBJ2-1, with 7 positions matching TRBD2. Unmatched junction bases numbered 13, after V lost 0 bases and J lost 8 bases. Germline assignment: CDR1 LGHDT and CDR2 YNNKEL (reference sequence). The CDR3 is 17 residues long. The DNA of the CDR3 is TGTGCCAGCAGCCAAGAGTCAGAGCGGGACTCGTCCCATGAGCAGTTCTTC. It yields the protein CASSQESERDSSHEQFF.